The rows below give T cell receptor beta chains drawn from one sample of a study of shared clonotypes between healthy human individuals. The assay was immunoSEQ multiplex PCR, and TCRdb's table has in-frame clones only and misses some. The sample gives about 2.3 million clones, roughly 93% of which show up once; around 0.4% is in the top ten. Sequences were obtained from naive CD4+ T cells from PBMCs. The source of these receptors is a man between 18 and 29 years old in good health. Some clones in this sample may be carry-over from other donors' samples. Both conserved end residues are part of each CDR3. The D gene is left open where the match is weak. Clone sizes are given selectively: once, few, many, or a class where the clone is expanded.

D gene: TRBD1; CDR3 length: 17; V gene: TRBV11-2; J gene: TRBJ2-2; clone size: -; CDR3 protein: CASSRGTGGPGAGELFF; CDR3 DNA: TGTGCCAGCAGCCGCGGGACAGGTGGACCGGGGGCCGGGGAGCTGTTTTTT
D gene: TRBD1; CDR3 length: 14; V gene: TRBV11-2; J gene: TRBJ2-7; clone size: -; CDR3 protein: CASSPGTALYEQYF; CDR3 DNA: TGTGCCAGCAGCCCGGGGACAGCCCTCTACGAGCAGTACTTC
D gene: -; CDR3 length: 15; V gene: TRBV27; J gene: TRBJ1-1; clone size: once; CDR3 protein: CASRPQAGVGTEAFF; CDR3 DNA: TGTGCCAGCAGACCCCAAGCGGGGGTCGGGACTGAAGCTTTCTTT
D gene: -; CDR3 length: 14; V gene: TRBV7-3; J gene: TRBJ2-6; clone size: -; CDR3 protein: CASSSNSGANVLTF; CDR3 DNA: TGTGCCAGCAGCTCGAACTCTGGGGCCAACGTCCTGACTTTC
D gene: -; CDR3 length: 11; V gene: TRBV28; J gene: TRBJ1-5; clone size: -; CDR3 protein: CASRLGQPQHF; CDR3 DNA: TGTGCCAGCAGATTGGGTCAGCCCCAGCATTTT
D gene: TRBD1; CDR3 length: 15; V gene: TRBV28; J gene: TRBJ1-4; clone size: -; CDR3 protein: CASTSGGTGREKLFF; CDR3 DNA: TGTGCCAGCACCTCTGGGGGGACAGGGCGTGAAAAACTGTTTTTT
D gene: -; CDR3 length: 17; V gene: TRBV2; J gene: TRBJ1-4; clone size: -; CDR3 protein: CASSVVGRGLFNEKLFF; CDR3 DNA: TGTGCCAGCAGTGTAGTTGGGCGCGGTCTCTTTAATGAAAAACTGTTTTTT
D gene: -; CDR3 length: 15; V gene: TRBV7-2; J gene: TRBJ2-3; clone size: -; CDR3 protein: CASSRQAPSTDTQYF; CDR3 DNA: TGTGCCAGCAGCCGACAGGCTCCTAGCACAGATACGCAGTATTTT
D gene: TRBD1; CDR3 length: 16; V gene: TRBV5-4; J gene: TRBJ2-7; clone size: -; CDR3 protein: CASSSASGTGGAEQYF; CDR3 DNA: TGTGCCAGCAGCTCCGCCTCCGGGACAGGGGGCGCAGAGCAGTACTTC
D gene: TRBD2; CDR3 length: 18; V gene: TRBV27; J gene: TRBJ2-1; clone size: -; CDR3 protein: CASRPQLAGEIPYNEQFF; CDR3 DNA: TGTGCCAGCAGGCCACAACTAGCGGGGGAGATTCCATACAATGAGCAGTTCTTC
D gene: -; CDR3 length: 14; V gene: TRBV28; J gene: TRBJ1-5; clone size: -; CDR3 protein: CASSRVHSNQPQHF; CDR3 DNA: TGTGCCAGCAGTAGGGTCCATAGCAATCAGCCCCAGCATTTT
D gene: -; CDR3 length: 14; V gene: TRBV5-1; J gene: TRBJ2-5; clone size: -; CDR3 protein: CASSPTRYQETQYF; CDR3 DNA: TGCGCCAGCAGCCCGACTAGATACCAAGAGACCCAGTACTTC
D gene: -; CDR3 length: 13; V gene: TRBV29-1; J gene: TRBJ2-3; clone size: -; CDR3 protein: CSVETGITDTQYF; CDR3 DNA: TGCAGCGTTGAAACGGGAATCACAGATACGCAGTATTTT
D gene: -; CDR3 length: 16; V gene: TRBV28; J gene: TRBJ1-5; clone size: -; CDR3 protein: CASSFASGVSNQPQHF; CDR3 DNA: TGTGCCAGCAGTTTCGCCTCAGGGGTAAGCAATCAGCCCCAGCATTTT
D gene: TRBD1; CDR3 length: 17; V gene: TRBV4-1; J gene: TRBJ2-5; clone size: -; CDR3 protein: CASSQGPDRVYVETQYF; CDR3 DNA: TGCGCCAGCAGCCAAGGTCCGGACAGGGTCTATGTCGAGACCCAGTACTTC
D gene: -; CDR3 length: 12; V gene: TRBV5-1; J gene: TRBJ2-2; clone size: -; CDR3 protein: CASSLVGGELFF; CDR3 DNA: TGCGCCAGCAGCTTGGTTGGCGGGGAGCTGTTTTTT
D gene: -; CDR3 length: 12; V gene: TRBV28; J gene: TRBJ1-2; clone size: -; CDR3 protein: CASSFQSYGYTF; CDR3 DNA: TGTGCCAGCAGTTTCCAAAGCTATGGCTACACCTTC
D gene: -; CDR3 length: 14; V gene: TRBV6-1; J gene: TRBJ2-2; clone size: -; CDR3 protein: CASKGQTNTGELFF; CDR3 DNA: TGTGCCAGCAAGGGGCAGACGAACACCGGGGAGCTGTTTTTT
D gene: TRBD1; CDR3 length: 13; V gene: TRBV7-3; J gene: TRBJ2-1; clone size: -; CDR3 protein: CASSRTGDNEQFF; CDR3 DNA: TGTGCCAGCAGCCGGACAGGGGACAATGAGCAGTTCTTC
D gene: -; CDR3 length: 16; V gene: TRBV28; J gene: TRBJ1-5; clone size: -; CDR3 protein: CASSAIGAGVDQPQHF; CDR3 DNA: TGTGCCAGCAGTGCCATCGGAGCGGGGGTGGATCAGCCCCAGCATTTT
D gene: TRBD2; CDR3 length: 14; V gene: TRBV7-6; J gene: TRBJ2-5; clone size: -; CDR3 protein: CTSSPGGFQETQYF; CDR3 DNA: TGTACCAGCAGCCCGGGGGGTTTCCAAGAGACCCAGTACTTC
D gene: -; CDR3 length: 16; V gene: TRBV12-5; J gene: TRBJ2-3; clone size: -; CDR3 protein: CASGNDRQYSTDTQYF; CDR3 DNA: TGTGCTAGTGGCAACGACAGACAGTATAGCACAGATACGCAGTATTTT
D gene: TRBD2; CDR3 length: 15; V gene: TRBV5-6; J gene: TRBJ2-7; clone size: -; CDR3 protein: CASSGAGTTYYEQYF; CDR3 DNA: TGTGCCAGCAGCGGCGCCGGGACTACTTACTACGAGCAGTACTTC
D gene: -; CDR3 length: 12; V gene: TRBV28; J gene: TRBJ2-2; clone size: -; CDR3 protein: CAGRGFTGELFF; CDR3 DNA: TGTGCCGGAAGAGGGTTTACCGGGGAGCTGTTTTTT
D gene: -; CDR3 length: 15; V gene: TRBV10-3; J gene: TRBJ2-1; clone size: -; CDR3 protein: CAISDRLGDYNEQFF; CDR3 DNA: TGTGCCATCAGTGATAGACTCGGGGACTACAATGAGCAGTTCTTC
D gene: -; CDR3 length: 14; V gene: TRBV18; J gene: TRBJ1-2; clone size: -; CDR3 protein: CASSPTTENYGYTF; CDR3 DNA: TGTGCCAGCTCACCCACAACCGAAAACTATGGCTACACCTTC
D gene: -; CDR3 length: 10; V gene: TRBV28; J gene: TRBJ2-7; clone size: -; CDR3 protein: CASRKYEQYF; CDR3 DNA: TGTGCCAGCAGAAAGTACGAGCAGTACTTC
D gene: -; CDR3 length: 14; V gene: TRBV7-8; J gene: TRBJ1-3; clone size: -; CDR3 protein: CASSLGQGGNTIYF; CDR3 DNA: TGTGCCAGCAGCTTGGGTCAGGGTGGAAACACCATATATTTT
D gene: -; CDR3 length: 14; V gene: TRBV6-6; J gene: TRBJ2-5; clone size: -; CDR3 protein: CASRLIPGEETQYF; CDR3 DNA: TGTGCCAGCAGATTAATACCTGGGGAAGAGACCCAGTACTTC
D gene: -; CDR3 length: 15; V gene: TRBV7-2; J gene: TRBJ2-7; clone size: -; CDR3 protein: CASSRGGTVSYEQYF; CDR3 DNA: TGTGCCAGCAGCCGAGGGGGGACAGTCTCCTACGAGCAGTACTTC
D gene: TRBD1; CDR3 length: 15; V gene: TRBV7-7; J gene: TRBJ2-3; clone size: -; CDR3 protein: CASSPSGQGRDTQYF; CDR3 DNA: TGTGCCAGCAGCCCATCGGGACAGGGGAGAGATACGCAGTATTTT
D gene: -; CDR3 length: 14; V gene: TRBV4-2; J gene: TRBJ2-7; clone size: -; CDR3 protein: CASSQVRGSYEQYF; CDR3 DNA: TGTGCCAGCAGCCAAGTACGGGGCTCCTACGAGCAGTACTTC
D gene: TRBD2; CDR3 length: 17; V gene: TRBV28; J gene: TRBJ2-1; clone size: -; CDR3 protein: CASSQTSGMRSYNEQFF; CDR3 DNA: TGTGCCAGCAGCCAGACTAGCGGGATGAGGTCCTACAATGAGCAGTTCTTC
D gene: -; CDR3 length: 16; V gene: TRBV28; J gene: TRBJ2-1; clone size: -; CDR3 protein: CASKSLSADAYNEQFF; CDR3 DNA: TGTGCCAGCAAAAGCCTTTCGGCTGACGCCTACAATGAGCAGTTCTTC
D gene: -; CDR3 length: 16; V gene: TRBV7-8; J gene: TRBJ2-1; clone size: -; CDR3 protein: CASSPSGGISPGEQFF; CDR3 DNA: TGTGCCAGCAGCCCCTCCGGCGGGATAAGTCCGGGTGAGCAGTTCTTC
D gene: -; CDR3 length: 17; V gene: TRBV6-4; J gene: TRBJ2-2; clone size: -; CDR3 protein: CASSGPSGDLIGGELFF; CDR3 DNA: TGTGCCAGCAGTGGTCCCTCAGGGGACCTCATTGGCGGGGAGCTGTTTTTT